This entry features one T cell receptor beta chain sequence. Its antigen is currently unknown. This entry comes from a study of cytomegalovirus exposure and HLA in healthy donors. Background on the study: Caucasian-associated ancestry cluster membership applied to 75% to 85% of nearly 400 genotyped donors.

The PCR had 60 Vbeta and 13 Jbeta primers. Profiled with immunoSEQ multiplex PCR; TCRdb holds only in-frame clones, not every one. Here the sample spans about 60,000 clones, roughly 70% being singletons. This CDR3 spans 12 amino acids. The germline V and J ends were trimmed by 3 bases and 5 bases, with 10 bases remaining between them. The V gene's germline CDR1 is SQVTM and CDR2 ANQGSEA. Study-level results: With high specificity and sensitivity, the classifier reportedly diagnosed cytomegalovirus status. Presence/absence comparisons presumed near-even sequencing depth among donors. There were reportedly fewer N-insertions in an Asian-associated ancestry cluster than the approximately 600-donor mean, in a later analysis.

The sample consisted of PBMCs. The source is a woman aged 55-75 years in good health and CMV-seropositive. This chain joins TRBV29-1 and TRBJ1-1; D is possibly TRBD1 (5 bases). The CDR3 nucleotides read TGCAGCGTTGATAGGGGTCGGACTGAAGCTTTCTTT. It encodes CSVDRGRTEAFF.